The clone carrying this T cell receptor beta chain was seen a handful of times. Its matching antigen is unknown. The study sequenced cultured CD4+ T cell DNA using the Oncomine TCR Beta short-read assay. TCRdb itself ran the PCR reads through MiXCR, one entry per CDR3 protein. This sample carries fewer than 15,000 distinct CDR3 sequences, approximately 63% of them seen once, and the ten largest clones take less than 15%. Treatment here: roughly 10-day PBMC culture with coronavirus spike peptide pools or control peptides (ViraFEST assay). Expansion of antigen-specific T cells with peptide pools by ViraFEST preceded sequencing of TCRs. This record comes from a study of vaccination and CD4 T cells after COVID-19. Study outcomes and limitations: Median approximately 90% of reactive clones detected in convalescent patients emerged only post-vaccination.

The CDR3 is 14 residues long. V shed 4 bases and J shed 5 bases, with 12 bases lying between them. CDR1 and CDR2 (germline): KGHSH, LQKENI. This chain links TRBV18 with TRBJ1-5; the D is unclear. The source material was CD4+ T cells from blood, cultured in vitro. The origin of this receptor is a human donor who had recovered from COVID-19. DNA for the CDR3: TGTGCCAGCTCACAGGGTGGCGTTTATCAGCCCCAGCATTTT. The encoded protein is CASSQGGVYQPQHF. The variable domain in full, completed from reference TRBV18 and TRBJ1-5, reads NAGVMQNPRHLVRRRGQEARLRCSPMKGHSHVYWYRQLPEEGLKFMVYLQKENIIDESGMPKERFSAEFPKEGPSILRIQQVVRGDSAAYFCASSQGGVYQPQHFGDGTRLSIL.